This passage covers 27 T cell receptor beta chains from one sample sequenced in a study of T cell responses to AZD1222 COVID-19 vaccine. The table came from immunoSEQ multiplex PCR; TCRdb's copy has only in-frame clones and leaves some out. Of roughly 190,000 clones in the sample, approximately 93% were seen once. The specimen comprised peripheral blood, sampled on day 0 of AZD1222 vaccination. Source of these receptors: an adult in good health.

The chain recombines TRBV20-1 with TRBJ2-1; 12 bases agree with TRBD2. This CDR3 is built from 14 residues. CDR1 and CDR2 from the germline V gene are DFQATT and SNEGSKA (reference sequence). With 3 bases clipped from V and 6 bases from J, the junction kept 3 bases outside the gene matches. DNA for the CDR3: TGCAGTGCTAGTGGGACTAGCGGGCTCAATGAGCAGTTCTTC. The encoded protein is CSASGTSGLNEQFF.

V gene TRBV7-9 combines with J gene TRBJ1-3; the D is unclear. Per the germline V gene, CDR1 is SEHNR and CDR2 is FQNEAQ (reference sequence). The CDR3 runs to 13 residues. Trimming removed 5 bases at V and 0 bases at J, with 5 bases between. The CDR3 DNA sequence: TGTGCCAGCAGCGTTCGCTCTGGAAACACCATATATTTT. Protein sequence: CASSVRSGNTIYF.

V and J are TRBV6-5 and TRBJ1-6; D remains ambiguous. V was shortened by 6 bases and J by 0 bases, with 9 bases between the two germline ends. The CDR3 runs to 15 residues. Germline CDR1 and CDR2: MNHEY and SVGAGI. CDR3 coding DNA: TGTGCCAGCAGCGTCGGCAGCTCCTATAATTCACCCCTCCACTTT. Encoded protein: CASSVGSSYNSPLHF.

J is TRBJ2-5 and V is TRBV6-1; D is uncertain. V lost 1 base, J lost 4 bases, and 13 bases lay in between. The germline CDR1 and CDR2 sequences are MNHNS and SASEGT. The CDR3 has 15 amino acids. CDR3 protein: CASSEGSPDLETQYF. The CDR3 region has the DNA TGTGCCAGCAGTGAAGGTAGTCCAGACTTAGAGACCCAGTACTTC.

The chain couples TRBV4-1 to TRBJ2-2; D gene ambiguous. V was clipped by 2 bases and J by 8 bases, with 9 bases between them. CDR3 length equals 13 residues. Germline V CDR1 and CDR2: MGHRA, YSYEKL. In DNA, the CDR3 is TGCGCCAGCAGCCAACCGGTCGCTGGGGAGCTGTTTTTT. Translating it yields CASSQPVAGELFF.

The chain joins TRBV28 to TRBJ1-5; TRBD1 matches at 9 bases. This CDR3 has 15 residues. With V trimmed by 4 bases and J by 11 bases, 12 bases remained unmatched. CDR1 MDHEN and CDR2 SYDVKM come from the germline V gene. CDR3 loop: CASSWGKTGGDAQHF. In DNA form, the CDR3 reads TGTGCCAGCAGTTGGGGTAAGACAGGGGGTGATGCCCAGCATTTT.

The gene calls are TRBV6-1 and TRBJ2-2; D could derive from TRBD1 or TRBD2 (5 bases each). V was cut by 3 bases and J by 6 bases, with 20 bases left in between. CDR1 and CDR2 from the germline V gene are MNHNS and SASEGT. The CDR3 runs to 17 residues. The CDR3 reads CASSDLYGGTQSGELFF. Here the CDR3 DNA reads TGTGCCAGCAGTGACTTATATGGGGGTACACAGTCCGGGGAGCTGTTTTTT.

The J gene is TRBJ1-2, the V gene TRBV5-4; 7 nucleotides match TRBD1. There are 14 residues in the CDR3. CDR1 and CDR2 (germline): SGHNT, YYREEE (reference sequence). V lost 4 bases to trimming and J lost 1 base; unmatched junction nucleotides: 4. This CDR3 is CASSAGQSNYGYTF. Written as DNA, the CDR3 is TGTGCCAGCAGCGCGGGACAGAGTAACTATGGCTACACCTTC.

This rearrangement joins TRBV7-9 to TRBJ1-1, with TRBD1 as a possible D gene (5 bases). Germline V gene sequence: CDR1 SEHNR, CDR2 FQNEAQ (reference sequence). CDR3 size: 13 residues. The germline V and J ends were trimmed by 4 bases and 6 bases, with 12 bases remaining between them. Here the CDR3 reads CASSSGGSAEAFF. CDR3 nucleotide sequence: TGTGCCAGCAGCTCCGGGGGGAGTGCTGAAGCTTTCTTT.

This chain joins TRBV18 and TRBJ1-5, with 8 nucleotides matching TRBD1. Germline CDR1 reads KGHSH; CDR2 reads LQKENI. The junction had 14 bases not matched to a gene; V was cut back by 2 bases and J by 2 bases. The CDR3 spans 19 residues. CDR3 sequence (DNA): TGTGCCAGCTCACCATATCGTTTCGACGGGGGACAGGGCAATCAGCCCCAGCATTTT. Encoded protein: CASSPYRFDGGQGNQPQHF.

V gene TRBV5-1 combines with J gene TRBJ2-1; 8 nucleotides agree with TRBD1. Germline V gene sequence: CDR1 SGHRS, CDR2 YFSETQ. With 3 bases clipped from V and 4 bases from J, the junction kept 3 bases outside the gene matches. The CDR3 runs 14 residues. The CDR3 nucleotides read TGCGCCAGCAGCTCGGGACAGGATTACAATGAGCAGTTCTTC. It translates to CASSSGQDYNEQFF.

This chain uses TRBV27 with TRBJ2-7; 8 nucleotides align to TRBD2. This CDR3 comprises 16 residues. Germline CDR1 is MNHEY and CDR2 is SMNVEV (reference sequence). The junction had 14 bases not matched to a gene; V was cut back by 7 bases and J by 3 bases. As DNA, the CDR3 is TGTGCCAGCATTGGATCAGCGGGAGCCCCTCGCTACGAGCAGTACTTC. It is translated as CASIGSAGAPRYEQYF.

The chain recombines TRBV23-1 with TRBJ1-6, with no clear D. TRBV23-1 is assigned to the ORF class and has an uncertain function. The ends were cut back, 6 bases at V and 1 base at J, with 13 bases in the middle. The CDR3 loop spans 16 amino acids. The CDR3 loop is CASRQLGESYNSPLHF. DNA of the CDR3: TGCGCCAGCAGACAACTAGGAGAGTCCTATAATTCACCCCTCCACTTT.

The rearrangement uses TRBV2 and TRBJ1-1, with D possibly matching TRBD1 (5 bases). Germline assignment: CDR1 SNHLY and CDR2 FYNNEI. The V end was cut by 7 bases, the J end by 1 base, with 19 bases between. This CDR3 has 16 amino acids. The DNA of the CDR3 is TGTGCCAGCACCGGATGGGGGGGGACGGGGAACACTGAAGCTTTCTTT. Translated, it gives CASTGWGGTGNTEAFF.

V is TRBV7-2 and J is TRBJ2-7, with 8 bases fitting TRBD2. This CDR3 region has 16 residues. Germline CDR1 reads SGHTA; CDR2 reads FQGNSA. V shed 5 bases, J shed 1 base, and the junction held 10 bases outside the gene matches. CDR3 in amino acids: CASSPFAGGPSYEQYF. Here the CDR3 DNA reads TGTGCCAGCAGCCCGTTTGCGGGAGGCCCTTCCTACGAGCAGTACTTC.

The rearrangement uses TRBV11-2 and TRBJ2-7; D is ambiguous. The CDR3 has 18 amino acids. The germline V and J ends were trimmed by 2 bases and 0 bases, with 20 bases remaining between them. Germline values: CDR1 SGHAT, CDR2 FQNNGV. The CDR3 spells CASSLRVPSGESSYEQYF. DNA for the CDR3: TGTGCCAGCAGCTTAAGGGTTCCCTCAGGAGAGAGCTCCTACGAGCAGTACTTC.

The chain employs TRBV6-5 and TRBJ1-2; the match to TRBD1 covers 9 bases. The CDR3 sequence is 13 residues long. V lost 6 bases to trimming and J lost 6 bases; unmatched junction nucleotides: 5. CDR1 is MNHEY, CDR2 SVGAGI, per germline. CDR3 DNA sequence: TGTGCCAGCAGCAGACAGGGGGGCGATGGCTACACCTTC. It specifies CASSRQGGDGYTF.

V and J are TRBV6-5 and TRBJ2-7; maybe TRBD2 (5 bases). The V gene lost 2 bases and the J gene lost 2 bases, with 10 bases spanning the gap. In germline, CDR1 is MNHEY, CDR2 SVGAGI. CDR3 length: 14 amino acids. CDR3 DNA sequence: TGTGCCAGCAGTTACGGGAGATTAACCTACGAGCAGTACTTC. Translated, it gives CASSYGRLTYEQYF.

The CDR3 nucleotides are TGTGCCAGCAGCTTAGTGGGACTATCGCTGAGCGAGCAGTACTTC. It codes for CASSLVGLSLSEQYF. The rearrangement uses TRBV7-8 and TRBJ2-7, with TRBD2 matching over 7 bases. Germline V gene lookup returns CDR1 SGHVS and CDR2 FQNEAQ. Trimming cost V 1 base and J 6 bases; bases outside gene matches: 9. The CDR3 has 15 residues.

Details on this clone: The junction departs from the called germline gene at one end, perhaps through a read error. The chain employs TRBV6-2 or TRBV6-3 and TRBJ2-7, with 10 nucleotides matching TRBD2. This CDR3 has 20 amino acids. From germline, CDR1 is MNHEY and CDR2 SVGEGT. The CDR3 here is CASSYEGKRPSGSYSCEQYF. The CDR3 DNA reads as TGTGCCAGCAGTTACGAGGGAAAGAGACCTAGCGGGAGTTACTCCTGCGAGCAGTACTTC.

The chain employs TRBV25-1 and TRBJ2-1; D might be TRBD2 (6 bases). The germline V gene has CDR1 MGHDK and CDR2 SYGVNS. The length of the CDR3 is 13 residues. Trimming shortened V by 2 bases and J by 4 bases, and 6 bases separated the two germline ends. The CDR3 DNA is TGTGCCAGCAGTGAAGCGGGATACAATGAGCAGTTCTTC. Translating it yields CASSEAGYNEQFF.

This clone is a singleton in its sample. The CDR3 region has the DNA TGTGCCAGCAGCTTAGGCCCCGGATCGGGTCAGTCCTACGAGCAGTACTTC. As protein: CASSLGPGSGQSYEQYF. V gene TRBV5-4 combines with J gene TRBJ2-7; D is undetermined. This CDR3 region has 17 residues. Trimming pared 2 bases from V and 1 base from J, leaving 19 bases between. CDR1 is SGHNT and CDR2 is YYREEE in the germline V gene (reference sequence).

This clone was detected only once. The V gene is TRBV4-1, the J gene TRBJ1-1; no reliable D call. The V gene lost 0 bases and the J gene lost 6 bases, with 11 bases spanning the gap. Germline V gene lookup returns CDR1 MGHRA and CDR2 YSYEKL. The CDR3 length is 14 residues. For the CDR3, the DNA is TGCGCCAGCAGCCAAGATCTGAGGAGCCCTGAAGCTTTCTTT. Residues: CASSQDLRSPEAFF.

The CDR3 region has the DNA TGTGCCAGTAGTATAGGGCAAAGGTCCCCCTACGAGCAGTACTTC. Protein: CASSIGQRSPYEQYF. This sequence joins TRBV19 and TRBJ2-7; no definite D call. Germline loops: CDR1 LNHDA, CDR2 SQIVND (reference sequence). Trimming stripped 1 base from V and 2 bases from J, with 12 bases between. The CDR3 length is 15 residues. The full variable domain, in which reference TRBV19 and TRBJ2-7 provide the parts outside the CDR3, is DGGITQSPKYLFRKEGQNVTLSCEQNLNHDAMYWYRQDPGQGLRLIYYSQIVNDFQKGDIAEGYSVSREKKESFPLTVTSAQKNPTAFYLCASSIGQRSPYEQYFGPGTRLTVT.

V usage is TRBV2 and J usage is TRBJ1-5, with TRBD1 as a possible D gene (5 bases). The CDR3 runs to 14 residues. Trimming removed 8 bases from V and 7 bases from J, with 18 bases in between. Germline V gene sequence: CDR1 SNHLY, CDR2 FYNNEI. The CDR3 here is CASGAQFDFQPQHF. CDR3 nucleotide sequence: TGTGCCAGCGGGGCCCAGTTCGACTTCCAGCCCCAGCATTTT.

The chain joins TRBV7-8 to TRBJ1-2; D is uncertain. Germline CDR1 SGHVS, CDR2 FQNEAQ. The V end lost 1 base, the J end lost 8 bases, and 17 bases lay between the germline ends. The CDR3 consists of 15 residues. This CDR3 is CASSLGSYSPRGYTF. CDR3 sequence (DNA): TGTGCCAGCAGCTTAGGCAGCTATTCGCCGCGGGGCTACACCTTC.

This clone has just one count. This sequence joins TRBV11-2 and TRBJ2-1, with 8 bases that match TRBD1. V shed 0 bases, J shed 4 bases, and the junction held 2 bases outside the gene matches. Germline V gene data show CDR1 as SGHAT and CDR2 as FQNNGV. The CDR3 runs 15 residues. The chain's CDR3 is CASSLEGQVYNEQFF. CDR3 nucleotide sequence: TGTGCCAGCAGCTTAGAGGGACAGGTATACAATGAGCAGTTCTTC. The whole variable domain, filled in from reference TRBV11-2 and TRBJ2-1, reads EAGVAQSPRYKIIEKRQSVAFWCNPISGHATLYWYQQILGQGPKLLIQFQNNGVVDDSQLPKDRFSAERLKGVDSTLKIQPAKLEDSAVYLCASSLEGQVYNEQFFGPGTRLTVL.